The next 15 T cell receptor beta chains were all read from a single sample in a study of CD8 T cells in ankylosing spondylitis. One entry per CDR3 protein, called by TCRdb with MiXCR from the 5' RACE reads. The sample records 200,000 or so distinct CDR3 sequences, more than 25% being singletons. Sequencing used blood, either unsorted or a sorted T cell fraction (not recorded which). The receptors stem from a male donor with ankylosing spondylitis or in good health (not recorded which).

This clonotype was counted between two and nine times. The CDR3 bases are TGCAGTGCTAGACCCTCAGGAATTAGCAATCAGCCCCAGCATTTT. Residues: CSARPSGISNQPQHF. The V and J genes are TRBV20-1 and TRBJ1-5; no clear D gene. The CDR3 has 15 residues. The V end was cut by 2 bases, the J end by 0 bases, with 11 bases between. Germline CDR1 DFQATT, CDR2 SNEGSKA (reference sequence).

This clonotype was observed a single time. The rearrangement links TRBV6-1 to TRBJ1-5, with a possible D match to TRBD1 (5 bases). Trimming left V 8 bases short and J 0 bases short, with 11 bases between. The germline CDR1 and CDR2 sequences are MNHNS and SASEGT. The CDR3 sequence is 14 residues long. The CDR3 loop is CASGAGYSNQPQHF. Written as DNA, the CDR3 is TGTGCCAGCGGGGCAGGATATAGCAATCAGCCCCAGCATTTT.

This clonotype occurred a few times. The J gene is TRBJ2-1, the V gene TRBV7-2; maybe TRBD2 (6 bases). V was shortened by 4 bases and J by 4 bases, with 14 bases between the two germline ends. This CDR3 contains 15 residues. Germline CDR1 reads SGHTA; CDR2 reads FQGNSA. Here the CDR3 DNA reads TGTGCCAGCAGCTACGACACCGGACTATACAATGAGCAGTTCTTC. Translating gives CASSYDTGLYNEQFF. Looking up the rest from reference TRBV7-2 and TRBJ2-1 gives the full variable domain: GAGVSQSPSNKVTEKGKDVELRCDPISGHTALYWYRQSLGQGLEFLIYFQGNSAPDKSGLPSDRFSAERTGGSVSTLTIQRTQQEDSAVYLCASSYDTGLYNEQFFGPGTRLTVL.

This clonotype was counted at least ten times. This CDR3 reads CASSSPGSSYNEQFF. In DNA form, the CDR3 reads TGTGCCAGCAGTTCCCCAGGAAGCTCCTACAATGAGCAGTTCTTC. The chain recombines TRBV28 with TRBJ2-1; D is ambiguous. The CDR3 runs to 15 residues. From germline, CDR1 is MDHEN and CDR2 SYDVKM. The V and J ends lost 4 bases and 0 bases respectively, with 10 bases between them.

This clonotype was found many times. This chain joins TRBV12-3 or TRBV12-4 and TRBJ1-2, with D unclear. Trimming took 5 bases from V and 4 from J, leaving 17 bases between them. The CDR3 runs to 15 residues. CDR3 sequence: CASSPSPRTGYGYTF. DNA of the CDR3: TGTGCCAGCAGTCCCTCCCCCAGGACGGGCTATGGCTACACCTTC.

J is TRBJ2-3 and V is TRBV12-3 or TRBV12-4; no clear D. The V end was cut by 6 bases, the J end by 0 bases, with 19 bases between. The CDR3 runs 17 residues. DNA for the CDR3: TGTGCCAGCAGCGGGTCCCTGGCCGGTTCTAGCACAGATACGCAGTATTTT. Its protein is CASSGSLAGSSTDTQYF.

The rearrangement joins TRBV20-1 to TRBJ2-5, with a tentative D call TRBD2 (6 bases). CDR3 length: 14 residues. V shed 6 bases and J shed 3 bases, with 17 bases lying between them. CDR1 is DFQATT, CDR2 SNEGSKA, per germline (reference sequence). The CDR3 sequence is CSARFGSGKETQYF. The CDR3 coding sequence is TGCAGTGCCCGATTCGGTAGCGGAAAAGAGACCCAGTACTTC.

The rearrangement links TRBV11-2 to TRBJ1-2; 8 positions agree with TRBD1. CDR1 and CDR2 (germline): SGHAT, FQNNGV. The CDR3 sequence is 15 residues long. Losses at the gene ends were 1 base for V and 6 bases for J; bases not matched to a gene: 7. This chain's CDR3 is CASSLGIGQGHGYTF. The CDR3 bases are TGTGCCAGCAGCTTAGGGATTGGACAGGGTCATGGCTACACCTTC.

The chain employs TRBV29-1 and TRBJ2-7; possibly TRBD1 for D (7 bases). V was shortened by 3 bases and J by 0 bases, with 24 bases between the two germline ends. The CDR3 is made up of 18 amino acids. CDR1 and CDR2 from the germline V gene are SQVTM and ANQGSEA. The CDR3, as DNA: TGCAGCGTTGACCCAAAGGAGGGACAGCCTAACAGCTCCTACGAGCAGTACTTC. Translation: CSVDPKEGQPNSSYEQYF.

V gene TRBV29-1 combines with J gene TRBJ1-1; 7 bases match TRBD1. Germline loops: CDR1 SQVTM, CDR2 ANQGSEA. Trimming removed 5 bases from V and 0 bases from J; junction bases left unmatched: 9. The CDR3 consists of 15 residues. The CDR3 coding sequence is TGCAGCGTTCGTACAGGGGCGAACATGAACACTGAAGCTTTCTTT. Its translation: CSVRTGANMNTEAFF.

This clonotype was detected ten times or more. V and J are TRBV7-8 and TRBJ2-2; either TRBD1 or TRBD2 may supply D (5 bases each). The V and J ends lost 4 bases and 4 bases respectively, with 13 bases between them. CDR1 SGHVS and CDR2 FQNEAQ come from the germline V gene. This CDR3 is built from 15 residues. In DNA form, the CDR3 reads TGTGCCAGCAGCTCAAGTGGGGGAGTCACCGGGGAGCTGTTTTTT. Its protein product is CASSSSGGVTGELFF.

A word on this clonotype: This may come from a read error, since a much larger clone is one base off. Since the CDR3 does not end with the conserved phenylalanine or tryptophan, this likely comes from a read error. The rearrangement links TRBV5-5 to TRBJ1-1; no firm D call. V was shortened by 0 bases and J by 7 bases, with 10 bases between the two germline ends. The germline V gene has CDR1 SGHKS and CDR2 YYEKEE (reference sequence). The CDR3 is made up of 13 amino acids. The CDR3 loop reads CASSLVDRNEAFL. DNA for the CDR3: TGTGCCAGCAGCTTGGTTGACCGAAATGAAGCTTTCCTT.

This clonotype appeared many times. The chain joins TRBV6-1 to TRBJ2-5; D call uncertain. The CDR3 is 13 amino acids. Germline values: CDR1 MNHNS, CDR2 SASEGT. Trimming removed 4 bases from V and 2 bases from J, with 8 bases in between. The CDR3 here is CASSVFRQETQYF. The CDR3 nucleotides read TGTGCCAGCAGTGTATTCAGACAAGAGACCCAGTACTTC.

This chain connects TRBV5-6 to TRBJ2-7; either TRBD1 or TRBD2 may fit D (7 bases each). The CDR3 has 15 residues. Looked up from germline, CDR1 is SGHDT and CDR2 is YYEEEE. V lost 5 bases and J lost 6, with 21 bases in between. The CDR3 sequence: CASSPGGQGGAEQYF. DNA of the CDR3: TGTGCCAGCAGTCCAGGTGGGCAGGGGGGGGCCGAGCAGTACTTC. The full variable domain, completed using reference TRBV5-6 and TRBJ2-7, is DAGVTQSPTHLIKTRGQQVTLRCSPKSGHDTVSWYQQALGQGPQFIFQYYEEEERQRGNFPDRFSGHQFPNYSSELNVNALLLGDSALYLCASSPGGQGGAEQYFGPGTRLTVT.

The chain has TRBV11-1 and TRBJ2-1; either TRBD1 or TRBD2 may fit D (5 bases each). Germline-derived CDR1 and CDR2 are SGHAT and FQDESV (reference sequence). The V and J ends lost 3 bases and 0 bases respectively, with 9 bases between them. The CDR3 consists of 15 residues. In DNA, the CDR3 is TGTGCCAGCAGCTTCAGGGAGAGCTCCTACAATGAGCAGTTCTTC. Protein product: CASSFRESSYNEQFF.